The 24 T cell receptor beta chains below were found in one sample sequenced in a study of molecular identifiers for immune sequencing clone quantification. A single record per CDR3 protein comes from TCRdb applying MiXCR to the PCR reads. This table has some 650,000 distinct CDR3 sequences, approximately 20% appearing once. Sequencing input: naive CD8+ T cells from blood, with Jurkat cell RNA spiked in. Subset in this sample: FACS-sorted CD8+CD4-CCR7+CD45RA+ naive T cells. All receptors derive from a human donor in good health. Some libraries in this study had Jurkat cell RNA spiked in.

The chain employs TRBV6-6 and TRBJ2-2, with 8 bases identical to TRBD2. V dropped 4 bases and J dropped 4; count of bases not matched to a gene: 14. Per germline, CDR1 MNHNY and CDR2 SVGAGI (reference sequence). CDR3 length: 18 residues. CDR3 sequence reads: CASSSSGSGSTITGELFF. The CDR3 DNA sequence: TGTGCCAGCAGTTCCTCCGGGAGCGGGAGTACGATCACCGGGGAGCTGTTTTTT.

The genes are TRBV12-3 or TRBV12-4 and TRBJ2-5, with 9 bases lining up with TRBD2. V shed 4 bases, J shed 5 bases, and the junction held 11 bases outside the gene matches. This CDR3 has 16 amino acids. The DNA for the CDR3 is TGTGCCAGCAGTTCCCTGCAGCGGGGGGCGACCGAGACCCAGTACTTC. Amino acids: CASSSLQRGATETQYF.

The genes are TRBV5-8 and TRBJ1-6; a weak D match, TRBD1 (5 bases). The CDR3 has 14 amino acids. Germline CDR1 SGHTS, CDR2 YDEGEE. V was trimmed by 0 bases and J by 7 bases, leaving 8 bases between them. The CDR3 sequence is CASSLEGPNSPLHF. In DNA form, the CDR3 reads TGTGCCAGCAGCTTGGAGGGACCGAATTCACCCCTCCACTTT.

This clonotype appeared a few times. The V and J genes are TRBV13 and TRBJ1-1; D gene uncertain. Trimming left V 0 bases short and J 7 bases short, with 12 bases between. CDR1 and CDR2 from the germline V gene are PRHDT and FYEKMQ (reference sequence). This CDR3 is 14 amino acids long. DNA for the CDR3: TGTGCCAGCAGCTTAGGCCTTACGGGCGGTGAAGCTTTCTTT. Protein sequence: CASSLGLTGGEAFF.

This clonotype has more than one count but fewer than ten. The chain has TRBV5-4 and TRBJ2-6, with 14 bases fitting TRBD2. J lost 4 bases, V lost 4 bases, and 10 bases had no gene match. This CDR3 has 19 amino acids. Germline CDR1 SGHNT, CDR2 YYREEE (reference sequence). This CDR3 is CASSKEGLAGVSGANVLTF. The CDR3 DNA follows: TGTGCCAGCAGCAAAGAGGGACTAGCGGGAGTTTCCGGGGCCAACGTCCTGACTTTC.

There are many counts of this clonotype. The chain links TRBV5-5 to TRBJ1-2; a weak D match, TRBD1 (6 bases). The CDR3 has 15 residues. V lost 4 bases and J lost 0, with 13 bases in between. Germline V gives CDR1 SGHKS, CDR2 YYEKEE (reference sequence). DNA for the CDR3: TGTGCCAGCAGCCCCCGGACAGCACCTAACTATGGCTACACCTTC. Its protein is CASSPRTAPNYGYTF.

This clonotype was observed a handful of times. CDR3 loop: CAISDLLQTEGSPLHF. The CDR3 bases are TGTGCCATCAGTGACCTCCTCCAGACAGAGGGTTCACCCCTCCACTTT. The rearrangement joins TRBV10-3 to TRBJ1-6; possibly TRBD1 for D (5 bases). V lost 3 bases, J lost 9 bases, and 18 bases lay in between. CDR1 is ENHRY and CDR2 is SYGVKD in the germline V gene. This CDR3 is 16 amino acids long.

For this clonotype: The junction differs from germline at one of its ends, possibly a read error. This chain links TRBV5-3 with TRBJ2-7; 8 nucleotides agree with TRBD1. TRBV5-3 is labeled an ORF, and its function is uncertain. The CDR3 loop spans 17 amino acids. CDR3 in amino acids: CASSSTGQEGFPYEQYF. The CDR3 region has the DNA TGTGCCAGCAGCTCGACGGGACAGGAGGGCTTTCCCTACGAGCAGTACTTC.

Comments on this clonotype: This may be a read error: a much more frequent sequence differs by one nucleotide. The gene calls are TRBV7-7 and TRBJ2-4; maybe TRBD2 (6 bases). The length of the CDR3 is 13 residues. Germline CDR1 reads SSHAT; CDR2 reads FNYEAQ (reference sequence). CDR3 sequence (DNA): TGTGCTAGCAGCTTCGGGGGTTTCGGCTTCCAGCACTTC. This codes for CASSFGGFGFQHF.

Points on this clonotype: With a much larger clone just one base away, this may be a read error. V gene TRBV30 combines with J gene TRBJ2-7; D is perhaps TRBD2 (5 bases). Germline lookup yields CDR1 GTSNPN and CDR2 SVGIG (reference sequence). CDR3 size: 13 residues. Here the CDR3 DNA reads TGTGCCTGGAGTGTAATTGAGGGCTACGTGCAGTACTTC. This codes for CAWSVIEGYVQYF.

The chain is built from TRBV6-2 or TRBV6-3 and TRBJ2-7; the D gene could be TRBD1 or TRBD2 (5 bases each). Germline V gives CDR1 MNHEY, CDR2 SVGEGT. The CDR3 runs 15 residues. Trimming took 2 bases from V and 1 from J, leaving 12 bases between them. CDR3 protein: CASSYHVGTSYEQYF. The CDR3 nucleotides are TGTGCCAGCAGTTACCACGTGGGGACGTCCTACGAGCAGTACTTC.

This clonotype was detected once. Sequence at one end of the junction differs from germline and may be a read error. The chain links TRBV27 to TRBJ2-7, with 12 bases that match TRBD2. CDR1 and CDR2 from the germline V gene are MNHEY and SMNVEV (reference sequence). The CDR3 is 15 amino acids. The DNA of the CDR3 is TGTGCCGGCAGTACTCGGACTAGCGGGGCCCACGAGCAGTACTTC. This sequence encodes CAGSTRTSGAHEQYF.

Regarding this clonotype: Possible read error: a much larger clone is one base away. The chain couples TRBV30 to TRBJ1-2; D remains unclear. Germline V lookup: CDR1 GTSNPN, CDR2 SVGIG (reference sequence). The CDR3 is 12 residues long. In DNA form, the CDR3 reads TGTGCCTGGAAATTTCTTACCTATGGCTACGCCTTC. This translates into CAWKFLTYGYAF.

As concerns this clonotype: One base away lies a much larger clone, so this may be a sequencing read error. This sequence joins TRBV6-2 or TRBV6-3 and TRBJ2-6; D unresolved. Deletions cut 0 bases from V and 2 bases from J, with 17 bases between. The CDR3 spans 19 residues. Germline lookup yields CDR1 MNHEY and CDR2 SVGEGT. CDR3 loop: CASSYSKSKRVPGANVLTF. CDR3 in DNA: TGTGCCAGCAGTTACTCGAAGTCCAAACGAGTCCCTGGGGCCAACGTCCTGACTTTC.

Turning to this clonotype: One base away lies a much larger clone, so this may be a sequencing read error. The rearrangement joins TRBV19 to TRBJ2-7; either TRBD1 or TRBD2 may supply D (6 bases each). CDR1 LNHDA and CDR2 SQIVND come from the germline V gene (reference sequence). V gave up 1 base and J gave up 5 bases, with 18 bases separating them. The CDR3 is made up of 16 amino acids. The CDR3 sequence is CASSIASGALTNEQYF. CDR3 nucleotides: TGTGCCAGTAGTATAGCCTCGGGGGCGCTGACCAACGAGCAGTACTTC.

This clonotype has at least ten counts. The chain employs TRBV7-2 and TRBJ2-7; 8 nucleotides match TRBD1. This CDR3 has 17 amino acids. The ends lost 2 bases at V and 2 bases at J; junction bases unmatched: 11. Per the germline V gene, CDR1 is SGHTA and CDR2 is FQGNSA. As DNA, the CDR3 is TGTGCCAGCAGCTTAATTGGTCAGGGGGCAGGCGCCTACGAGCAGTACTTC. Its protein is CASSLIGQGAGAYEQYF.

Turning to this clonotype: This may stem from a read error, because a much larger clone lies one nucleotide away. This chain connects TRBV9 to TRBJ2-3; D is perhaps TRBD2 (5 bases). Germline V CDR1 and CDR2: SGDLS, YYNGEE. Trimming shortened V by 1 base and J by 2 bases, and 11 bases separated the two germline ends. The CDR3 loop spans 15 amino acids. The CDR3 here is CASSVNGDTTDTQYF. The CDR3 nucleotides read TGTGCCAGCAGCGTAAACGGGGATACCACAGATACGCAGTATTTT.

This clonotype was counted a few times. The V and J genes are TRBV29-1 and TRBJ2-1; 8 positions agree with TRBD2. After removal of 3 bases from V and 0 bases from J, the junction contained 7 bases not matched to a gene. The CDR3 totals 16 residues. Germline V CDR1 and CDR2: SQVTM, ANQGSEA. CDR3 sequence (DNA): TGCAGCGTTGAGGGTAGCGGGAAACGCTCCTACAATGAGCAGTTCTTC. Translation gives CSVEGSGKRSYNEQFF.

This clonotype was found many times. The rearrangement joins TRBV19 to TRBJ2-7, with TRBD1 identical over 8 bases. V was clipped by 5 bases and J by 4 bases; unmatched bases: 10. CDR3 size: 15 residues. Germline V gene sequence: CDR1 LNHDA, CDR2 SQIVND (reference sequence). CDR3 residues: CASSSWTGSGYEQYF. The DNA for the CDR3 is TGTGCCAGTAGTTCGTGGACAGGGTCGGGGTACGAGCAGTACTTC. Looking up the rest from reference TRBV19 and TRBJ2-7 gives the full variable domain: DGGITQSPKYLFRKEGQNVTLSCEQNLNHDAMYWYRQDPGQGLRLIYYSQIVNDFQKGDIAEGYSVSREKKESFPLTVTSAQKNPTAFYLCASSSWTGSGYEQYFGPGTRLTVT.

This clonotype was counted at least ten times. The gene calls are TRBV5-6 and TRBJ2-7, with 8 bases matching TRBD2. The trim removed 4 bases at V and 3 bases at J, leaving 3 bases unmatched. Germline CDR1 SGHDT, CDR2 YYEEEE. This CDR3 spans 13 amino acids. The CDR3: CASSGGRRYEQYF. The CDR3 DNA reads as TGTGCCAGCAGCGGCGGGAGGCGCTACGAGCAGTACTTC.

This clonotype was observed at least ten times. The J gene is TRBJ2-2, the V gene TRBV29-1, with 10 bases fitting TRBD1. V lost 1 base, J lost 4 bases, and 3 bases stayed unmatched. Looked up from germline, CDR1 is SQVTM and CDR2 is ANQGSEA. This CDR3 region has 15 residues. In DNA form, the CDR3 reads TGCAGCGTTGAAGGGACAGGGGGTATCACCGGGGAGCTGTTTTTT. It translates to CSVEGTGGITGELFF.

Only a few counts were recorded for this clonotype. This chain uses TRBV20-1 with TRBJ2-1, with D tentatively TRBD2 (6 bases). The V gene lost 1 base and the J gene lost 4 bases, with 23 bases spanning the gap. The CDR3 loop spans 18 amino acids. The germline V gene has CDR1 DFQATT and CDR2 SNEGSKA (reference sequence). The CDR3 region is CSARGGASAAGLYNEQFF. The DNA of the CDR3 is TGCAGTGCTAGAGGTGGGGCTAGCGCCGCCGGGCTTTACAATGAGCAGTTCTTC.

There are many counts of this clonotype. The chain employs TRBV7-9 and TRBJ2-3; 11 bases are a match to TRBD2. CDR3 length: 15 residues. CDR1 SEHNR and CDR2 FQNEAQ come from the germline V gene (reference sequence). Trimming took 3 bases from V and 5 from J; bases not matched to a gene: 4. CDR3 coding DNA: TGTGCCAGCAGCTTTAGCGGGGGGGCCCGAGATACGCAGTATTTT. Amino acid sequence: CASSFSGGARDTQYF.

This clonotype was detected only a few times. V usage is TRBV30 and J usage is TRBJ2-3; possibly TRBD2 for D (7 bases). This CDR3 is 14 amino acids long. V was clipped by 4 bases and J by 2 bases, with 13 bases between them. From germline, CDR1 is GTSNPN and CDR2 SVGIG (reference sequence). CDR3 bases: TGTGCCTGGACACGGGGGGCCAACACAGATACGCAGTATTTT. The encoded protein is CAWTRGANTDTQYF.